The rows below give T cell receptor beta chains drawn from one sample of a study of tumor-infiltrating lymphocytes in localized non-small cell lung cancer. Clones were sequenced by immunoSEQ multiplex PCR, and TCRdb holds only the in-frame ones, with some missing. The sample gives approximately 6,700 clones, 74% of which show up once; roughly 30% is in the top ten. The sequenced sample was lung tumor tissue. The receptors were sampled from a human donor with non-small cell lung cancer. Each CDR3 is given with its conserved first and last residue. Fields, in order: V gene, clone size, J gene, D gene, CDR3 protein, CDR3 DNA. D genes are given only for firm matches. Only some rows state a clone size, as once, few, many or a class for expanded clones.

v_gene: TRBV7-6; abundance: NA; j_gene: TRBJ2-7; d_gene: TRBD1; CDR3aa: CASSPRDRASEQYF; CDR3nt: TGTGCCAGCAGCCCCCGGGACAGGGCGTCCGAGCAGTACTTC
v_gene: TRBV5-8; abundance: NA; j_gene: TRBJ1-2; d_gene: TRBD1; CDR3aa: CASSLDTGTGRGYTF; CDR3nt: TGTGCCAGCAGCTTGGATACCGGGACAGGTCGCGGCTACACCTTC
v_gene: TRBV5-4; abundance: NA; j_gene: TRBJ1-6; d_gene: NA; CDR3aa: CASSSGAGNSPLHF; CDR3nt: TGTGCCAGCAGCTCGGGGGCCGGGAATTCACCCCTCCACTTT
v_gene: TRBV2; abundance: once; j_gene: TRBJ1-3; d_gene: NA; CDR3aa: CASSERTVISGNTIYF; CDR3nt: TGTGCCAGCAGTGAAAGGACAGTTATCTCTGGAAACACCATATATTTT
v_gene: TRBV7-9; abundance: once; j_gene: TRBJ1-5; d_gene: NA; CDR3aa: CASSLEGRNQPQHF; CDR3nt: TGTGCCAGCAGCTTAGAAGGCAGAAATCAGCCCCAGCATTTT
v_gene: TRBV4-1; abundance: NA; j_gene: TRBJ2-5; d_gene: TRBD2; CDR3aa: CASSQGLAEQETQYF; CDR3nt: TGCGCCAGCAGCCAAGGGCTAGCGGAACAAGAGACCCAGTACTTC
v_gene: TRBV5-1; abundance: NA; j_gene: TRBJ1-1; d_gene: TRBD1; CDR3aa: CASSLGQGLNTEAFF; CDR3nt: TGCGCCAGCAGCCTCGGACAGGGGCTGAACACTGAAGCTTTCTTT
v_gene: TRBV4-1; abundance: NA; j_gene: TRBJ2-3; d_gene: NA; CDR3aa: CASSQTSPGGEDTQYF; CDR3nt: TGCGCCAGCAGCCAAACCTCCCCTGGAGGAGAAGATACGCAGTATTTT
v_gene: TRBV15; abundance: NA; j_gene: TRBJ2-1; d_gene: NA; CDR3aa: CATSRSLDEQFF; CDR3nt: TGTGCCACCAGCAGATCGTTGGATGAGCAGTTCTTC
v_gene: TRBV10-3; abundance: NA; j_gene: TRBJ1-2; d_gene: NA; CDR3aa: CAISEKASGKAGYTF; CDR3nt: TGTGCCATCAGTGAGAAAGCCTCGGGAAAGGCTGGCTACACCTTC
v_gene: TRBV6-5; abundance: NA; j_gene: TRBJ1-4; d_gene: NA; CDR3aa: CASSYSGLQAEKLFF; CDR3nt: TGTGCCAGCAGTTACTCGGGGTTGCAGGCTGAAAAACTGTTTTTT
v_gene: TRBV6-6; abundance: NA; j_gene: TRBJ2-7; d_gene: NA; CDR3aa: CASVRGSYYEQYF; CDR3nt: TGTGCAAGCGTACGGGGGAGTTACTACGAGCAGTACTTC
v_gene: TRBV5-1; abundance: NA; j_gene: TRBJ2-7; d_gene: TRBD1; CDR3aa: CASSPAQGSYEQYF; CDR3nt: TGCGCCAGCAGCCCTGCACAGGGGTCCTACGAGCAGTACTTC
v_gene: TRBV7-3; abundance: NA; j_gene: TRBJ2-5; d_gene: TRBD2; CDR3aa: CASSLSSGEETQYF; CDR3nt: TGTGCCAGCAGCTTATCTAGCGGGGAAGAGACCCAGTACTTC
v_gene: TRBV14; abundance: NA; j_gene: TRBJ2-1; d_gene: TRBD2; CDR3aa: CASSHRDYPLYNEQFF; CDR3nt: TGTGCCAGCAGCCATAGGGACTACCCTCTCTACAATGAGCAGTTCTTC
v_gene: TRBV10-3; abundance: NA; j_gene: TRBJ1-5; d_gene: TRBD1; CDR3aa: CAISKGASNQPQHF; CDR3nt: TGTGCCATCAGTAAGGGGGCGAGCAATCAGCCCCAGCATTTT
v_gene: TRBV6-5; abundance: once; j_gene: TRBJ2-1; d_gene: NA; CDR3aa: CASSYGGRGHNEQFF; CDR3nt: TGTGCCAGCAGTTACGGGGGCAGGGGTCACAATGAGCAGTTCTTC
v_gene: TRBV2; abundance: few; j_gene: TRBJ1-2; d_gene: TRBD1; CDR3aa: CASSEGRDRGDYGYTF; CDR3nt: TGTGCCAGCAGTGAAGGCCGGGACAGGGGGGACTATGGCTACACCTTC
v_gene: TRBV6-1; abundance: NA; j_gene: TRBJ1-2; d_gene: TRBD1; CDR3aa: CANVPQGQIMGYTF; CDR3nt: TGTGCCAACGTACCTCAGGGACAGATCATGGGCTACACCTTC
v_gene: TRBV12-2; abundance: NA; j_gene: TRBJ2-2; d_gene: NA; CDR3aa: CASRHPHRSPDTGELFF; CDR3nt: TGTGCAAGTCGTCACCCTCACAGGTCCCCCGACACCGGGGAGCTGTTTTTT
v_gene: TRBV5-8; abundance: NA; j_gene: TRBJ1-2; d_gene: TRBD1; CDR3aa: CASSYLDRGYGYTF; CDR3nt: TGTGCCAGCAGCTATTTGGACAGGGGCTATGGCTACACCTTC
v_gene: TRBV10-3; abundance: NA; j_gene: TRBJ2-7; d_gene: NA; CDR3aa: CAISPGRGSSYEQYF; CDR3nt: TGTGCCATCAGTCCCGGCAGGGGTTCATCCTACGAGCAGTACTTC